The 5 T cell receptor beta chains given below trace back to one sample, sequenced in a study of early T cells in non-severe SARS-CoV-2 infection. TCRdb ran MiXCR on the 5' RACE reads and lists one entry per CDR3 protein. This sample has some 33,000 distinct CDR3 sequences, with 5% to 7% found just once. The specimen was whole blood. The source of these receptors is an adult who was a healthcare worker with PCR-confirmed SARS-CoV-2 infection or an uninfected control (not recorded which).

This clonotype came up a few times. The DNA of the CDR3 is TGTGCCAGCAGCTTGGGAACTGAAGCTTTCTTT. It yields the protein CASSLGTEAFF. The rearrangement joins TRBV5-5 to TRBJ1-1; D remains ambiguous. The CDR3 sequence is 11 residues long. In germline, CDR1 is SGHKS, CDR2 YYEKEE (reference sequence). V was clipped by 0 bases and J by 5 bases, with 2 bases between them.

This clonotype was recorded many times. The chain carries TRBV3-1 and TRBJ2-1; D is unclear. CDR1 and CDR2 from the germline V gene are LGHDT and YNNKEL (reference sequence). Trimming pared 6 bases from V and 0 bases from J, leaving 12 bases between. The CDR3 has 15 residues. The CDR3 bases are TGTGCCAGCAGTCCTCGTCAGAGCTCCTACAATGAGCAGTTCTTC. Its translation: CASSPRQSSYNEQFF.

This clonotype was observed at least ten times. The J gene is TRBJ1-2, the V gene TRBV30; D is uncertain. V shed 0 bases and J shed 4 bases, with 27 bases lying between them. Per the germline V gene, CDR1 is GTSNPN and CDR2 is SVGIG (reference sequence). The CDR3 has 19 residues. The CDR3 is CAWSVPPRRLSKAIYGYTF. CDR3 in DNA: TGTGCCTGGAGTGTACCCCCCCGCCGACTTTCCAAAGCTATCTATGGCTACACCTTC.

This clonotype appeared a few times. V and J are TRBV7-2 and TRBJ1-1; D is ambiguous. This CDR3 is 13 amino acids long. The ends were cut back, 3 bases at V and 1 base at J, with 6 bases in the middle. Germline CDR1 and CDR2: SGHTA and FQGNSA. Here the CDR3 reads CASSFSSNTEAFF. The CDR3 nucleotides read TGTGCCAGCAGCTTTAGCTCGAACACTGAAGCTTTCTTT. Supplemented by reference TRBV7-2 and TRBJ1-1, the full variable domain reads GAGVSQSPSNKVTEKGKDVELRCDPISGHTALYWYRQSLGQGLEFLIYFQGNSAPDKSGLPSDRFSAERTGGSVSTLTIQRTQQEDSAVYLCASSFSSNTEAFFGQGTRLTVV.

This clonotype showed up many times. The chain carries TRBV20-1 and TRBJ2-1, with 9 bases fitting TRBD2. CDR3 size: 16 residues. Germline V gene data show CDR1 as DFQATT and CDR2 as SNEGSKA (reference sequence). After removal of 0 bases from V and 4 bases from J, the junction contained 7 bases not matched to a gene. CDR3 in amino acids: CSARDMVAGEYNEQFF. DNA of the CDR3: TGCAGTGCTAGAGATATGGTAGCGGGGGAGTACAATGAGCAGTTCTTC.